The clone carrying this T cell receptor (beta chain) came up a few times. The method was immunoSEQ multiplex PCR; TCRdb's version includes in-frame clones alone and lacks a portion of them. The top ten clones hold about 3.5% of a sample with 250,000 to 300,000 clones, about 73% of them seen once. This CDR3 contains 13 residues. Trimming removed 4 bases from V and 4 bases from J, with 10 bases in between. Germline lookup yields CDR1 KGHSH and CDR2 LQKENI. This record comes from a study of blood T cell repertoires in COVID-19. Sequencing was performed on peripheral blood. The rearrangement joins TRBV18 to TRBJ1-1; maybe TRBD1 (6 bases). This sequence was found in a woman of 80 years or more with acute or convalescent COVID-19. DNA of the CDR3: TGTGCCAGCTCACAGGGGGGGGTCACTGAAGCTTTCTTT. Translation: CASSQGGVTEAFF. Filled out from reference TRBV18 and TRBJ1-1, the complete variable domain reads NAGVMQNPRHLVRRRGQEARLRCSPMKGHSHVYWYRQLPEEGLKFMVYLQKENIIDESGMPKERFSAEFPKEGPSILRIQQVVRGDSAAYFCASSQGGVTEAFFGQGTRLTVV.